Listed below are T cell receptor beta chains from one sample, sequenced in a study of cytomegalovirus exposure and HLA in healthy donors. The assay was immunoSEQ multiplex PCR, and TCRdb's table has in-frame clones only and misses some. The sample yields about 160,000 clones, 95% to 97% seen once. The sample taken for sequencing was PBMCs. These receptors were obtained from a woman younger than 30 in good health and CMV-seronegative. Both conserved end residues are part of each CDR3. A D gene is named only where the DNA matches it firmly. Size values are once, few and many counts, or a class for expanded clones, and some rows have none.

size: .; J: TRBJ2-2; V: TRBV2; D: TRBD1; CDR3: CASSIDRGNTGELFF; DNA: TGTGCCAGCAGCATAGACAGGGGGAACACCGGGGAGCTGTTTTTT
size: .; J: TRBJ2-5; V: TRBV5-1; D: TRBD2; CDR3: CASSSGGAETQYF; DNA: TGCGCCAGCAGCAGCGGGGGGGCAGAGACCCAGTACTTC
size: .; J: TRBJ2-2; V: TRBV7-2; D: .; CDR3: CASSLGSGYTGELFF; DNA: TGTGCCAGCAGCTTAGGTAGTGGTTACACCGGGGAGCTGTTTTTT
size: .; J: TRBJ2-2; V: TRBV5-1; D: .; CDR3: CATTQNLNTGELFF; DNA: TGCGCCACCACACAAAATCTGAACACCGGGGAGCTGTTTTTT
size: .; J: TRBJ2-7; V: TRBV7-8; D: .; CDR3: CASSLRQTSSYEQYF; DNA: TGTGCCAGCAGCTTACGGCAGACAAGCTCCTACGAGCAGTACTTC
size: .; J: TRBJ2-5; V: TRBV6-4; D: TRBD2; CDR3: CASSELAGGKETQYF; DNA: TGTGCCAGCAGTGAGCTAGCGGGGGGTAAGGAGACCCAGTACTTC
size: .; J: TRBJ2-5; V: TRBV30; D: .; CDR3: CAWSPGQILQETQYF; DNA: TGTGCCTGGAGTCCGGGACAAATCCTCCAAGAGACCCAGTACTTC
size: .; J: TRBJ1-2; V: TRBV6-6; D: .; CDR3: CATQIKTDPYGYTF; DNA: TGTGCCACCCAAATAAAGACAGACCCTTATGGCTACACCTTC
size: .; J: TRBJ1-5; V: TRBV4-2; D: .; CDR3: CASSQDIGGGQPQHF; DNA: TGTGCCAGCAGCCAAGATATCGGGGGTGGGCAGCCCCAGCATTTT
size: .; J: TRBJ1-2; V: TRBV6-1; D: .; CDR3: CASSEQGGLGYTF; DNA: TGTGCCAGCAGTGAACAGGGAGGTTTGGGCTACACCTTC
size: once; J: TRBJ1-5; V: TRBV6-5; D: TRBD1; CDR3: CASRGQGSNQPQHF; DNA: TGTGCCAGCAGGGGACAGGGTAGCAATCAGCCCCAGCATTTT
size: .; J: TRBJ1-2; V: TRBV6-6; D: .; CDR3: CASRGEAHGYTF; DNA: TGTGCCAGCCGAGGGGAGGCGCATGGCTACACCTTC
size: .; J: TRBJ2-7; V: TRBV6-5; D: .; CDR3: CASRRQGGYEQYF; DNA: TGTGCCAGCAGGCGACAGGGAGGCTACGAGCAGTACTTC
size: .; J: TRBJ2-1; V: TRBV27; D: .; CDR3: CASSTGSSYNEQFF; DNA: TGTGCCAGCAGTACAGGGAGCTCCTACAATGAGCAGTTCTTC
size: .; J: TRBJ1-4; V: TRBV7-2; D: TRBD1; CDR3: CASSLGGRADEKLFF; DNA: TGTGCCAGCAGCCTAGGGGGCAGGGCCGATGAAAAACTGTTTTTT
size: .; J: TRBJ2-1; V: TRBV2; D: .; CDR3: CASSDQTYNNEQFF; DNA: TGTGCCAGCAGTGACCAGACTTACAACAATGAGCAGTTCTTC
size: .; J: TRBJ2-1; V: TRBV7-9; D: TRBD1; CDR3: CASSDRESLYEGYNEQFF; DNA: TGTGCCAGTAGCGACAGGGAGTCTCTTTACGAGGGCTACAATGAGCAGTTCTTC
size: .; J: TRBJ2-1; V: TRBV5-1; D: TRBD2; CDR3: CASRPSGGAHNEQFF; DNA: TGCGCCAGCAGACCTAGCGGGGGGGCCCACAATGAGCAGTTCTTC
size: .; J: TRBJ2-7; V: TRBV13; D: .; CDR3: CASSSPRGGEQYF; DNA: TGTGCCAGCAGTAGCCCTAGGGGGGGCGAGCAGTACTTC
size: .; J: TRBJ1-6; V: TRBV2; D: TRBD1; CDR3: CASSPGTDNSPLHF; DNA: TGTGCCAGCAGTCCAGGGACAGATAATTCACCCCTCCACTTT
size: .; J: TRBJ2-1; V: TRBV27; D: TRBD2; CDR3: CAAQGGDGEQFF; DNA: TGTGCCGCCCAGGGAGGGGATGGGGAGCAGTTCTTC
size: .; J: TRBJ2-7; V: TRBV6-6; D: .; CDR3: CASSYSSRSHEQYF; DNA: TGTGCCAGCAGTTACTCGTCTAGATCTCACGAGCAGTACTTC
size: .; J: TRBJ2-3; V: TRBV2; D: .; CDR3: CASSEGILGGVTDTQYF; DNA: TGTGCCAGCAGTGAAGGCATCTTAGGGGGTGTCACAGATACGCAGTATTTT
size: .; J: TRBJ1-1; V: TRBV10-2; D: .; CDR3: CASSDSPGWTEAFF; DNA: TGCGCCAGCAGTGACTCGCCAGGGTGGACTGAAGCTTTCTTT
size: once; J: TRBJ2-1; V: TRBV19; D: .; CDR3: CASSIDSALNEQFF; DNA: TGTGCCAGTAGTATAGACTCTGCGCTCAATGAGCAGTTCTTC
size: once; J: TRBJ2-7; V: TRBV4-2; D: .; CDR3: CASSQQLDSYEQYF; DNA: TGTGCCAGCAGCCAGCAACTAGATTCCTACGAGCAGTACTTC
size: .; J: TRBJ2-1; V: TRBV6-1; D: .; CDR3: CASSDYEQFF; DNA: TGTGCCAGCAGTGACTATGAGCAGTTCTTC
size: once; J: TRBJ2-7; V: TRBV6-5; D: TRBD2; CDR3: CASSYALAGGGEQYF; DNA: TGTGCCAGCAGTTACGCACTAGCGGGGGGCGGGGAGCAGTACTTC
size: .; J: TRBJ1-6; V: TRBV10-3; D: .; CDR3: CAISPKSSYNSPLHF; DNA: TGTGCCATCAGTCCTAAAAGCTCCTATAATTCACCCCTCCACTTT
size: .; J: TRBJ2-1; V: TRBV7-9; D: TRBD2; CDR3: CASSPGLAGGPAYNEQFF; DNA: TGTGCCAGCAGCCCGGGACTAGCGGGGGGCCCGGCCTACAATGAGCAGTTCTTC
size: .; J: TRBJ1-1; V: TRBV12-5; D: TRBD1; CDR3: CASGPGQGLTEAFF; DNA: TGTGCTAGTGGTCCCGGACAGGGTTTGACTGAAGCTTTCTTT
size: .; J: TRBJ2-1; V: TRBV11-3; D: TRBD1; CDR3: CASSLGRTGYGNEQFF; DNA: TGTGCCAGCAGCTTAGGTAGGACAGGGTACGGCAATGAGCAGTTCTTC
size: .; J: TRBJ2-4; V: TRBV15; D: .; CDR3: CATSLGGAGSKNIQYF; DNA: TGTGCCACCAGCCTCGGCGGGGCAGGGTCCAAAAACATTCAGTACTTC
size: .; J: TRBJ2-3; V: TRBV6-1; D: .; CDR3: CASSEAPTGSLLQDTQYF; DNA: TGTGCCAGCAGTGAAGCGCCCACAGGGTCTTTGTTACAAGATACGCAGTATTTT
size: .; J: TRBJ2-1; V: TRBV18; D: TRBD2; CDR3: CASSPPLAGGQNEQFF; DNA: TGTGCCAGCTCACCACCGCTAGCGGGGGGGCAAAATGAGCAGTTCTTC
size: .; J: TRBJ2-5; V: TRBV18; D: .; CDR3: CASSAKTGSETQYF; DNA: TGTGCCAGCTCAGCAAAGACAGGTTCAGAGACCCAGTACTTC
size: .; J: TRBJ1-1; V: TRBV2; D: TRBD1; CDR3: CASSEGQFSNTEAFF; DNA: TGTGCCAGCAGTGAGGGACAGTTTTCGAACACTGAAGCTTTCTTT
size: once; J: TRBJ2-1; V: TRBV7-2; D: TRBD2; CDR3: CASSISSGTYEQFF; DNA: TGTGCCAGCAGCATATCTAGCGGAACCTACGAGCAGTTCTTC
size: .; J: TRBJ2-1; V: TRBV5-4; D: .; CDR3: CASSELQGVEQFF; DNA: TGTGCCAGCAGCGAATTACAGGGCGTTGAGCAGTTCTTC
size: .; J: TRBJ2-1; V: TRBV5-4; D: TRBD1; CDR3: CASSPTGNSYNEQFF; DNA: TGTGCCAGCAGCCCGACAGGGAATTCCTACAATGAGCAGTTCTTC
size: .; J: TRBJ2-7; V: TRBV15; D: .; CDR3: CATSGSASYEQYF; DNA: TGTGCCACCTCGGGGTCAGCCTCCTACGAGCAGTACTTC
size: .; J: TRBJ2-1; V: TRBV11-2; D: TRBD2; CDR3: CASSTTSGKIIIYNEQFF; DNA: TGTGCCAGCAGTACGACTAGCGGGAAAATTATCATTTACAATGAGCAGTTCTTC
size: once; J: TRBJ2-3; V: TRBV11-2; D: .; CDR3: CASSLGLDTQYF; DNA: TGTGCCAGCAGCTTAGGTCTAGATACGCAGTATTTT
size: .; J: TRBJ1-2; V: TRBV7-2; D: TRBD1; CDR3: CASSPSTGVNYGYTF; DNA: TGTGCCAGCAGCCCATCGACAGGGGTGAACTATGGCTACACCTTC
size: .; J: TRBJ1-3; V: TRBV5-1; D: .; CDR3: CASSQDSPFSGNTIYF; DNA: TGCGCCAGCAGCCAAGACAGTCCCTTCTCTGGAAACACCATATATTTT
size: .; J: TRBJ1-2; V: TRBV6-6; D: .; CDR3: CASSYSIYGYTF; DNA: TGTGCCAGCAGTTACTCCATCTATGGCTACACCTTC
size: .; J: TRBJ2-3; V: TRBV7-3; D: .; CDR3: CASSFIGSTDTQYF; DNA: TGTGCCAGCAGCTTTATCGGTAGCACAGATACGCAGTATTTT
size: .; J: TRBJ1-2; V: TRBV2; D: .; CDR3: CASSGGRTTNYGYTF; DNA: TGTGCCAGCAGTGGGGGTCGGACAACTAACTATGGCTACACCTTC
size: .; J: TRBJ2-1; V: TRBV4-1; D: TRBD2; CDR3: CASSQEPGLAVNEQFF; DNA: TGCGCCAGCAGCCAAGAACCGGGACTAGCTGTTAATGAGCAGTTCTTC
size: .; J: TRBJ1-4; V: TRBV5-1; D: .; CDR3: CASSSGIATNEKLFF; DNA: TGCGCCAGCAGCTCCGGTATCGCAACTAATGAAAAACTGTTTTTT
size: .; J: TRBJ2-7; V: TRBV7-9; D: TRBD2; CDR3: CASSFSFGTRDYEQYF; DNA: TGTGCCAGCAGCTTCTCGTTCGGGACTAGGGACTACGAGCAGTACTTC
size: .; J: TRBJ2-3; V: TRBV5-1; D: TRBD2; CDR3: CASSRLAGTDTQYF; DNA: TGCGCCAGCAGTAGACTAGCGGGCACAGATACGCAGTATTTT
size: .; J: TRBJ2-3; V: TRBV30; D: TRBD1; CDR3: CAWRADRDTDTQYF; DNA: TGTGCCTGGAGGGCAGACAGGGATACAGATACGCAGTATTTT
size: .; J: TRBJ1-3; V: TRBV5-1; D: .; CDR3: CASSPGDPNSGNTIYF; DNA: TGCGCCAGCAGCCCAGGTGATCCAAACTCTGGAAACACCATATATTTT